One T cell receptor (beta chain) is described in this entry. This entry comes from a study of control samples from healthy donors and cancer patients. Germline values: CDR1 SGHKS, CDR2 YYEKEE (reference sequence). Trimming took off 0 bases at V and 0 bases at J, with 4 bases between the two ends. The CDR3 extends over 14 amino acids. Sequenced by immunoSEQ multiplex PCR; TCRdb stores in-frame clones only, minus some. The data hold over 150,000 clones, with just over 95% observed a single time. The sequenced sample consisted of blood. This sequence joins TRBV5-5 and TRBJ1-3; no clear D gene. This clonotype originated in a woman in her thirties in good health. The CDR3 is CASSLGGSGNTIYF. The CDR3 nucleotides read TGTGCCAGCAGCTTGGGGGGCTCTGGAAACACCATATATTTT. Variable domain in full (rest from reference TRBV5-5 and TRBJ1-3): DAGVTQSPTHLIKTRGQQVTLRCSPISGHKSVSWYQQVLGQGPQFIFQYYEKEERGRGNFPDRFSARQFPNYSSELNVNALLLGDSALYLCASSLGGSGNTIYFGEGSWLTVV.